The source of this T cell receptor beta chain is a study of OX40 agonist ivuxolimab in advanced cancers. Here immunoSEQ multiplex PCR was the method, and the copy in TCRdb shows in-frame clones only, minus some. This table holds roughly 80,000 clones, around 90% found once. This CDR3 contains 17 residues. Germline CDR1 is SGHDN and CDR2 is FVKESK. V lost 1 base, J lost 0 bases, and 6 bases stayed unmatched. The V call is TRBV14, the J call TRBJ1-2; 9 bases align to TRBD1. This specimen was CD4+ or CD8+ T cells sorted from blood, taken in a trial of the OX40 agonist ivuxolimab. This TCR derives from an adult with an advanced solid tumor such as melanoma, head and neck, liver or kidney cancer. CDR3 region: CASSQAGTGLSNYGYTF. DNA of the CDR3: TGTGCCAGCAGCCAAGCCGGGACAGGGTTATCTAACTATGGCTACACCTTC.